Each of the 10 T cell receptor beta chains below was sequenced from the same sample in a study of neurological immune-mediated disorders. Time point denoted: technical triplicate 1. TCRdb re-analysed the 5' RACE reads in MiXCR, keeping a single row per CDR3 protein. The data contain 25,000 or so distinct CDR3 sequences, roughly 13% of them singletons. The source material was CD4+ T cells from blood. These receptors were taken from a female donor with HTLV-1-associated myelopathy (HAM/TSP).

This clonotype appeared many times. V usage is TRBV28 and J usage is TRBJ1-5; 9 bases map to TRBD1. Germline V gene sequence: CDR1 MDHEN, CDR2 SYDVKM. With 3 bases clipped from V and 4 bases from J, the junction kept 7 bases outside the gene matches. The CDR3 runs 16 residues. This CDR3 is CASSFHRGQGNQPQHF. CDR3 DNA sequence: TGTGCCAGCAGTTTCCACCGGGGACAGGGAAATCAGCCCCAGCATTTT.

This clonotype came up many times. V gene TRBV29-1 combines with J gene TRBJ2-4; D ambiguous. Trimming took 7 bases from V and 1 from J, leaving 8 bases between them. Per the germline V gene, CDR1 is SQVTM and CDR2 is ANQGSEA. The CDR3 extends over 12 amino acids. The CDR3 loop reads CSAGKAKNIQYF. The CDR3 region has the DNA TGCAGCGCTGGGAAGGCCAAAAACATTCAGTACTTC.

At least ten counts were recorded for this clonotype. The V gene is TRBV3-1, the J gene TRBJ2-2; D is undetermined. The germline CDR1 and CDR2 sequences are LGHDT and YNNKEL (reference sequence). Trimming took off 1 base at V and 5 bases at J, with 11 bases between the two ends. The CDR3 contains 15 residues. The CDR3 nucleotides are TGTGCCAGCAGCCAAGGTGGAAGGCGGACCGGGGAGCTGTTTTTT. This codes for CASSQGGRRTGELFF. The full variable domain, in which reference TRBV3-1 and TRBJ2-2 provide the parts outside the CDR3, is DTAVSQTPKYLVTQMGNDKSIKCEQNLGHDTMYWYKQDSKKFLKIMFSYNNKELIINETVPNRFSPKSPDKAHLNLHINSLELGDSAVYFCASSQGGRRTGELFFGEGSRLTVL.

This clonotype was found many times. The genes are TRBV7-3 and TRBJ2-3; TRBD2 matches at 9 bases. CDR3 length: 15 residues. V dropped 2 bases and J dropped 6; count of bases not matched to a gene: 6. Germline assignment: CDR1 SGHTA and CDR2 FQGTGA. In nucleotides, the CDR3 is TGTGCCAGCAGCTTACTCGGCGGGAGGGGCGATACGCAGTATTTT. This encodes CASSLLGGRGDTQYF.

This clonotype has a single count. A single base separates this from a much larger clone, so it may be a read error. The chain carries TRBV29-1 and TRBJ2-2; weak D call: TRBD1 (6 bases). The germline CDR1 and CDR2 sequences are SQVTM and ANQGSEA. This CDR3 has 14 amino acids. The CDR3 DNA follows: TGCAGCTTTGAAGACCGAGGGGGCACCGGGGAGCTGTTTTTT. Amino acid sequence: CSFEDRGGTGELFF.

This clonotype was recorded many times. This chain uses TRBV5-1 with TRBJ2-1, with 8 bases lining up with TRBD2. CDR1 and CDR2 from the germline V gene are SGHRS and YFSETQ. J gave up 3 bases and V 1 base, and 6 bases lay outside the gene matches. The CDR3 runs to 16 residues. The CDR3 DNA reads as TGCGCCAGCAGCTTGATAGCGGGGAAGATCTACAATGAGCAGTTCTTC. Protein sequence: CASSLIAGKIYNEQFF. Drawing the rest from reference TRBV5-1 and TRBJ2-1, the complete variable domain is KAGVTQTPRYLIKTRGQQVTLSCSPISGHRSVSWYQQTPGQGLQFLFEYFSETQRNKGNFPGRFSGRQFSNSRSEMNVSTLELGDSALYLCASSLIAGKIYNEQFFGPGTRLTVL.

This clonotype was seen repeatedly, ten times or more. This sequence joins TRBV4-2 and TRBJ2-7; 7 nucleotides align to TRBD1. The CDR3 spans 13 residues. V shed 1 base, J shed 4 bases, and the junction held 1 base outside the gene matches. CDR1 and CDR2 from the germline V gene are LGHNA and YNFKEQ. CDR3 DNA sequence: TGTGCCAGCAGCCAAGTACAGGGGTACGAGCAGTACTTC. Translating it yields CASSQVQGYEQYF.

The V call is TRBV5-1, the J call TRBJ1-1; TRBD1 is a possible D gene (6 bases). CDR1 is SGHRS, CDR2 YFSETQ, per germline. The length of the CDR3 is 15 residues. V was shortened by 0 bases and J by 7 bases, with 16 bases between the two germline ends. The CDR3 is CASSLGTAQGGEAFF. CDR3 DNA sequence: TGCGCCAGCAGCTTGGGGACAGCGCAGGGAGGTGAAGCTTTCTTT.

This clonotype was observed at least ten times. The CDR3 coding sequence is TGTGCCAGCAGCCGGAGGGGCGGGGGGGCCTACGAGCAGTACTTC. This translates into CASSRRGGGAYEQYF. The chain carries TRBV3-1 and TRBJ2-7; the match to TRBD2 covers 9 bases. This CDR3 is 15 amino acids long. Germline CDR1 is LGHDT and CDR2 is YNNKEL (reference sequence). V was clipped by 4 bases and J by 2 bases; unmatched bases: 6.

This clonotype showed up many times. The chain uses TRBV6-6 and TRBJ2-3, with D perhaps matching TRBD1 (6 bases). Germline V gives CDR1 MNHNY, CDR2 SVGAGI (reference sequence). The CDR3 consists of 15 residues. Trimming stripped 6 bases from V and 3 bases from J, with 16 bases between. The CDR3 protein is CASRLTQGGTDTQYF. The CDR3 DNA reads TGTGCCAGCAGGTTAACACAGGGCGGGACAGATACGCAGTATTTT.